The rows below give T cell receptor beta chains drawn from one sample of a study of CD8 T cells in ankylosing spondylitis. TCRdb used MiXCR to reprocess the 5' RACE reads, holding one entry per CDR3 protein. The sample carries about 160,000 distinct CDR3 sequences, 15% to 20% recorded once. The sequenced sample was blood, either unsorted or a sorted T cell fraction (not recorded which). The receptor source for this set is a male donor with ankylosing spondylitis or in good health (not recorded which). Each CDR3 is given with its conserved first and last residue. Expanded clones get a size class; other rows say once, few or many, or leave the size out.

clone_size,v_call,j_call,cdr3_aa
-,TRBV28,TRBJ2-5,CASSLPGLASVTQYF
-,TRBV12-3/TRBV12-4,TRBJ1-6,CASRYISVLDRGYNSPLHF
-,TRBV9,TRBJ2-5,CASSAQGRYGETQYF
many,TRBV20-1,TRBJ2-1,CSASLGLAGVDEQFF
many,TRBV25-1,TRBJ1-6,CASSETTGFNSPLHF
many,TRBV20-1,TRBJ1-4,CSARDFPEEELFF
-,TRBV3-1,TRBJ2-3,CASKREGSDTQYF
-,TRBV5-1,TRBJ2-5,CASSLARGFQETQYF
-,TRBV28,TRBJ2-7,CASSGQGRSYEQYF
many,TRBV5-1,TRBJ1-2,CASSPSPQVTYSNGYTF